This T cell receptor beta chain came from a study of blood T cells in healthy people across ages. CDR1 is SGHTA, CDR2 FQGTGA, per germline. The CDR3 has 11 residues. Trimming removed 4 bases from V and 15 bases from J; junction bases left unmatched: 4. Using a J-beta primer mix together with a sample-barcoded 5' primer, a second PCR was run for about 6 to 12 cycles. A 12-random-nucleotide template-switch adaptor tagged each cDNA molecule. TCRdb re-called the 5' RACE reads through MiXCR, storing one row per CDR3 protein. Among fewer than 700,000 distinct CDR3 sequences, more than 45% were seen once, and the ten largest hold around 25%. Of note for this clonotype: Its antigen is unidentified.

Study results and caveats: When set beside aged donors, long-lived donors presented more naive CD4+ cells and higher diversity.

Isolated PBMCs totaled at least 6 million in each sample. Sequenced material: blood. The TCR originated in an elderly man in good health. The V call is TRBV7-3, the J call TRBJ2-1; TRBD1 aligns across 9 bases. The CDR3 sequence: CASSSGTGLFF. The CDR3 nucleotides read TGTGCCAGCAGCTCCGGGACAGGGTTGTTCTTC.